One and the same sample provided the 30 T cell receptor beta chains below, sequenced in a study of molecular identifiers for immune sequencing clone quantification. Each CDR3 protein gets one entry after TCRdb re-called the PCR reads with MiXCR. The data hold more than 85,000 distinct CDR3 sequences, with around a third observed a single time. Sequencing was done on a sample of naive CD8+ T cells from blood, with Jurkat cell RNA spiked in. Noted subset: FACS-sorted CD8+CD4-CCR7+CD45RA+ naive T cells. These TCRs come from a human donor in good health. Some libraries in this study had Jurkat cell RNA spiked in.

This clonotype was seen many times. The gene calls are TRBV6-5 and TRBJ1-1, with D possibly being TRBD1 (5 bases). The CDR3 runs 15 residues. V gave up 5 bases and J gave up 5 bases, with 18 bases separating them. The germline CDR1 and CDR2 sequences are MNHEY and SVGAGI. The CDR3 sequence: CASSNRGAQGTEAFF. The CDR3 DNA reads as TGTGCCAGCAGTAATCGAGGGGCCCAAGGGACTGAAGCTTTCTTT.

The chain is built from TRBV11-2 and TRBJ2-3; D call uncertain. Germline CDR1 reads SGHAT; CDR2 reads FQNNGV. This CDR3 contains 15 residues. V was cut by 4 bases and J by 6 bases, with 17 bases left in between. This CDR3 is CASSSRAADLDTQYF. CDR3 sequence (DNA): TGTGCCAGCAGCTCACGGGCCGCGGACCTGGATACGCAGTATTTT.

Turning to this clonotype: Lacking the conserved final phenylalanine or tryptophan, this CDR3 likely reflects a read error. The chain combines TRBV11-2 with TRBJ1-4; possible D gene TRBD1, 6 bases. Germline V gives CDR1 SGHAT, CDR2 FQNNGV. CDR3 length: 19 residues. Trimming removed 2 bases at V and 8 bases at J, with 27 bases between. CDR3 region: CASSLWRQGQFADGEKLFS. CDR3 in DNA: TGTGCCAGCAGCTTATGGCGGCAGGGGCAGTTCGCCGATGGGGAAAAACTGTTTTCT.

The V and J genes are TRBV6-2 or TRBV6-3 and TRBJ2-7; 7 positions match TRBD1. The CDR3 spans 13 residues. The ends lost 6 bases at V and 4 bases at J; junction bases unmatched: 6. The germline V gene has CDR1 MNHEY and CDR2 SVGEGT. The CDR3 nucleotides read TGTGCCAGCAGCAAGACAGGGCAATACGAGCAGTACTTC. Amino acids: CASSKTGQYEQYF.

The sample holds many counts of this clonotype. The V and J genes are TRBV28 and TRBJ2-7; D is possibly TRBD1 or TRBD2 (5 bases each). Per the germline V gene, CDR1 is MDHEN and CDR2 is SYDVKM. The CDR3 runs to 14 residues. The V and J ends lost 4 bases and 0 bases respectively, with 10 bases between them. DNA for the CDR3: TGTGCCAGCAGTTATCTGGGACCCTCCTACGAGCAGTACTTC. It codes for CASSYLGPSYEQYF.

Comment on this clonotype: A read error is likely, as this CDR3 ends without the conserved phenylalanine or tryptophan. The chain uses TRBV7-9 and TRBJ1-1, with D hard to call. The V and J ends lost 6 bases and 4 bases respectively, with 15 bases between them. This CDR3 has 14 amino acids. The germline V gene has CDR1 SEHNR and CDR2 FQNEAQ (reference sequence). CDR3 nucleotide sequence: TGTGCCAGCAGTTCCAGGCCGTTGAGCACTGAAGCTTTCTTA. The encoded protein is CASSSRPLSTEAFL.

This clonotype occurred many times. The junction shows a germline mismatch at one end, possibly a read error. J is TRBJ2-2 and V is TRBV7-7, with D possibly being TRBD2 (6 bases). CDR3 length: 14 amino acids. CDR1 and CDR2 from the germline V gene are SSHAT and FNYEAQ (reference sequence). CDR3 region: CASSRTMRTGELFF. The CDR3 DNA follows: TGTGCTAGCAGCCGGACTATGAGGACCGGGGAGCTGTTTTTT. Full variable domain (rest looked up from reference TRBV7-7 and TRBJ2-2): GAGVSQSPRYKVTKRGQDVTLRCDPISSHATLYWYQQALGQGPEFLTYFNYEAQPDKSGLPSDRFSAERPEGSISTLTIQRTEQRDSAMYRCASSRTMRTGELFFGEGSRLTVL.

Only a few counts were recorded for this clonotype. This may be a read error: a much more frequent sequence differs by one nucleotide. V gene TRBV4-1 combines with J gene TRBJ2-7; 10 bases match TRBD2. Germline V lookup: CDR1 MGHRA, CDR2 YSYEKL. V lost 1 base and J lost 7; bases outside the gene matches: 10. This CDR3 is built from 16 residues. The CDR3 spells CASSQGHGAGGAEQYF. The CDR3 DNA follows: TGCGCCAGCAGCCAAGGGCACGGAGCGGGAGGGGCTGAGCAGTACTTC.

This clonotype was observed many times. CDR3 amino acids: CASSLEYFDEQFF. The CDR3 coding sequence is TGTGCCAGCAGCTTAGAGTATTTTGATGAGCAGTTCTTC. This chain joins TRBV11-2 and TRBJ2-1; D call uncertain. This CDR3 is built from 13 residues. Germline loops: CDR1 SGHAT, CDR2 FQNNGV. Trimming shortened V by 0 bases and J by 8 bases, and 8 bases separated the two germline ends.

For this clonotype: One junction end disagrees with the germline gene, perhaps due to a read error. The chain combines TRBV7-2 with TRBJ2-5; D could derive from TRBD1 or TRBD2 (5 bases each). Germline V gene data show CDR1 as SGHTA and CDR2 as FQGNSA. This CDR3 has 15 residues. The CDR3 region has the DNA TGTGCCAGCAGCTTATGGGTCGGGACGACCGAGACCCTGTACTTC. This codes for CASSLWVGTTETLYF. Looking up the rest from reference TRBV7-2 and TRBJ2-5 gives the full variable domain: GAGVSQSPSNKVTEKGKDVELRCDPISGHTALYWYRQSLGQGLEFLIYFQGNSAPDKSGLPSDRFSAERTGGSVSTLTIQRTQQEDSAVYLCASSLWVGTTETLYFGPGTRLLVL.

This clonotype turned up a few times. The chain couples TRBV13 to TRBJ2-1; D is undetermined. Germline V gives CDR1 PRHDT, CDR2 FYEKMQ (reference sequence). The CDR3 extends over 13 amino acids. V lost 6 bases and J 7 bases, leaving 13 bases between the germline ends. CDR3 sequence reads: CASRRSLGNEQFF. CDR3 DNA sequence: TGTGCCAGCAGGAGGAGTCTGGGGAATGAGCAGTTCTTC.

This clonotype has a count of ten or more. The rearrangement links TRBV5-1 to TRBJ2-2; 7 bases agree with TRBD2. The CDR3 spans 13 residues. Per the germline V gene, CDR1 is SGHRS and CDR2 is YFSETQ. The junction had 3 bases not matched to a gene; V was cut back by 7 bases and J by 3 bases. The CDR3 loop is CASASGYTGELFF. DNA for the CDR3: TGCGCCAGCGCTAGCGGTTACACCGGGGAGCTGTTTTTT.

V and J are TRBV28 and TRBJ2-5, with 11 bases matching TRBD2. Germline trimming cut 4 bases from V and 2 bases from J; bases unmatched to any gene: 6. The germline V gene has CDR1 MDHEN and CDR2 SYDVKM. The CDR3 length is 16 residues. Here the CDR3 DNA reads TGTGCCAGCAGTTGGGAGACTAGCGGGATTCAAGAGACCCAGTACTTC. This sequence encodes CASSWETSGIQETQYF.

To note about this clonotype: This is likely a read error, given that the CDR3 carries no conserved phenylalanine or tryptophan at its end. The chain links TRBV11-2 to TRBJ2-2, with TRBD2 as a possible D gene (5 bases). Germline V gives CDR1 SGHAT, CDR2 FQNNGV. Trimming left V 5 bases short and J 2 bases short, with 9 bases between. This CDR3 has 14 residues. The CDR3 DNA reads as TGTGCCAGCAGCAAAAGCGGAAACACCGGGGAGCTGTTTTTA. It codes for CASSKSGNTGELFL.

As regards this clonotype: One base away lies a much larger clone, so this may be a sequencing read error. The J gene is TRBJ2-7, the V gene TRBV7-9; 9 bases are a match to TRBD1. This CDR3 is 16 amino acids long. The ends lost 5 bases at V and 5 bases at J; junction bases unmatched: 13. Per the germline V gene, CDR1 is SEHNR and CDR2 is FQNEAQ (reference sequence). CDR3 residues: CASSTRQGQGVHEQYF. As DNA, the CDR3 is TGTGCCAGCAGCACACGGCAGGGACAGGGTGTGCACGAGCAGTACTTC.

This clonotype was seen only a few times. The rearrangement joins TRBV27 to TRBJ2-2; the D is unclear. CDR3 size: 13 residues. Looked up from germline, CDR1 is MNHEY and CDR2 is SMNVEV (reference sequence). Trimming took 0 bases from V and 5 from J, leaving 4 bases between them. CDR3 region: CASSLSGTGELFF. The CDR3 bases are TGTGCCAGCAGTTTATCCGGGACCGGGGAGCTGTTTTTT.

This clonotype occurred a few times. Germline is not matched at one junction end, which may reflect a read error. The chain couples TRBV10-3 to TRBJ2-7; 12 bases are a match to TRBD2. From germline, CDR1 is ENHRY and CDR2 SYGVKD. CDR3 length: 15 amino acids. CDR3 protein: CAISRPTSGSTERYF. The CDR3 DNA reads TGTGCCATCAGTCGCCCGACTAGCGGGAGTACCGAGCGGTACTTC.

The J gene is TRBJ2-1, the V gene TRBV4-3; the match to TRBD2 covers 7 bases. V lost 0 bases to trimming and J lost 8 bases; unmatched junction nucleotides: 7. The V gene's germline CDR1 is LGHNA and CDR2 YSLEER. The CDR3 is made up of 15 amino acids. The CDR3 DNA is TGCGCCAGCAGCCAAGATGCGGGAGTTGTCGATGAGCAGTTCTTC. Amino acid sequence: CASSQDAGVVDEQFF.

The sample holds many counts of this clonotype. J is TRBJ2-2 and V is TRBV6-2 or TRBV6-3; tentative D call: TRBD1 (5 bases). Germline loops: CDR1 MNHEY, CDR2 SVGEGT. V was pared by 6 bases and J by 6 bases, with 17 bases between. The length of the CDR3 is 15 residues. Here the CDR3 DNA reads TGTGCCAGCAGCCGACTCGACAGTCCCCCCGGGGAGCTGTTTTTT. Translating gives CASSRLDSPPGELFF.

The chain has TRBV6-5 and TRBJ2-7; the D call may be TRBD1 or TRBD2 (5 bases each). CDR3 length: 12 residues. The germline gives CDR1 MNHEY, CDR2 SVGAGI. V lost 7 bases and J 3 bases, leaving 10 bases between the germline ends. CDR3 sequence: CASTGPGYEQYF. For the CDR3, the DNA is TGTGCCAGCACGGGACCTGGCTACGAGCAGTACTTC.

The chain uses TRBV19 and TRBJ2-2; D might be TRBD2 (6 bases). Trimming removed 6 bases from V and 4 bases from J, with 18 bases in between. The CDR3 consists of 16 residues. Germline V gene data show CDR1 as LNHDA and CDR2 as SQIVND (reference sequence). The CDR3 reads CASRRVWEVRTGELFF. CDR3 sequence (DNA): TGTGCCAGTAGGCGAGTTTGGGAGGTGCGCACCGGGGAGCTGTTTTTT.

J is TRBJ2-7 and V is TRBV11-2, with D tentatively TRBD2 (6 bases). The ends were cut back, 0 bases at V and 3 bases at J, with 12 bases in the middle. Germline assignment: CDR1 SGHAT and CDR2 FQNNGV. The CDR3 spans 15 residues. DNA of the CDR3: TGTGCCAGCAGCTTAGATCCTAGCGCGGACTACGAGCAGTACTTC. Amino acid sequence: CASSLDPSADYEQYF. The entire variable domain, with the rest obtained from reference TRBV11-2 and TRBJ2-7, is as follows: EAGVAQSPRYKIIEKRQSVAFWCNPISGHATLYWYQQILGQGPKLLIQFQNNGVVDDSQLPKDRFSAERLKGVDSTLKIQPAKLEDSAVYLCASSLDPSADYEQYFGPGTRLTVT.

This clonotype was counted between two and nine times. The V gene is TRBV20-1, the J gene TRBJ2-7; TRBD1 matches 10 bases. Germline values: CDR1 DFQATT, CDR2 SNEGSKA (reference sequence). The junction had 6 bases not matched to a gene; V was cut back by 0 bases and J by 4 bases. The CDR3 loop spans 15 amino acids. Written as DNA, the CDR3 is TGCAGTGCTAGAGATGGTCGGGACAGGGGTTACGAGCAGTACTTC. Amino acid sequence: CSARDGRDRGYEQYF.

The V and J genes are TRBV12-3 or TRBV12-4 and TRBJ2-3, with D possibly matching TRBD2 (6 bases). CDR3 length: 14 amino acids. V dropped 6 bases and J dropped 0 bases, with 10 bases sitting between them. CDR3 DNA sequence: TGTGCCAGCAGCATCGCGGGAAGCACAGATACGCAGTATTTT. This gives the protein CASSIAGSTDTQYF.

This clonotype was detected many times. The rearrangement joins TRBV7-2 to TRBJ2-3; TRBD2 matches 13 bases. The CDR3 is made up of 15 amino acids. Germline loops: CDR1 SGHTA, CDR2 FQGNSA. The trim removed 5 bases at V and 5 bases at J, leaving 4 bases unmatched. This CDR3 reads CASSTSGRARDTQYF. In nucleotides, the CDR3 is TGTGCCAGCAGCACTAGCGGGAGGGCCCGAGATACGCAGTATTTT.

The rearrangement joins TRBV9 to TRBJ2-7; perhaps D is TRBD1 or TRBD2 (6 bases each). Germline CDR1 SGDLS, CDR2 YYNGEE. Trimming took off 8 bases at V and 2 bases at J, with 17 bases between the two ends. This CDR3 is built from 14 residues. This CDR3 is CASGEGGGPYEQYF. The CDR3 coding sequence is TGTGCCAGTGGCGAGGGGGGCGGACCCTACGAGCAGTACTTC.

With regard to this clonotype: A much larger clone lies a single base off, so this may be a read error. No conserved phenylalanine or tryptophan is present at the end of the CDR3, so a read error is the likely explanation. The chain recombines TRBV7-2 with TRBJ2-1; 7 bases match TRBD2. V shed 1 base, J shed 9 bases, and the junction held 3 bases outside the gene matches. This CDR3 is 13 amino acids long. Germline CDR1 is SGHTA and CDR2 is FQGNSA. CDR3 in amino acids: CASSLGGSTEQFI. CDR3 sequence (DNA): TGTGCCAGCAGCTTAGGCGGGAGCACTGAGCAGTTCATC.

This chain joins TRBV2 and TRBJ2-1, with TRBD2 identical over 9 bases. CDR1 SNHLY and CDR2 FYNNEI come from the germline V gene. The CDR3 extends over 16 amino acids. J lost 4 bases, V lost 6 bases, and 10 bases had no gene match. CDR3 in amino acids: CASSWPSGKDYNEQFF. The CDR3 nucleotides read TGTGCCAGCAGCTGGCCTAGCGGGAAAGATTACAATGAGCAGTTCTTC.

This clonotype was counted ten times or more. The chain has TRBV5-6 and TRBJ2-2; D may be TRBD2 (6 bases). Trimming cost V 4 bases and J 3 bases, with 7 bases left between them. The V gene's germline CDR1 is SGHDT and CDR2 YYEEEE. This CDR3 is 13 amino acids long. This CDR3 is CASSPGDTGELFF. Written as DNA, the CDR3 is TGTGCCAGCAGCCCGGGGGACACCGGGGAGCTGTTTTTT.

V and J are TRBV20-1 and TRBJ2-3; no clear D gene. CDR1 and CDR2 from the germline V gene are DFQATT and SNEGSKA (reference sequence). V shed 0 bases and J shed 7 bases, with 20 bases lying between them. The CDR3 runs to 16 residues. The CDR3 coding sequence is TGCAGTGCTAGAGATCTGGCAGGTCTACCCGCAAATACGCAGTATTTT. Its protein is CSARDLAGLPANTQYF.